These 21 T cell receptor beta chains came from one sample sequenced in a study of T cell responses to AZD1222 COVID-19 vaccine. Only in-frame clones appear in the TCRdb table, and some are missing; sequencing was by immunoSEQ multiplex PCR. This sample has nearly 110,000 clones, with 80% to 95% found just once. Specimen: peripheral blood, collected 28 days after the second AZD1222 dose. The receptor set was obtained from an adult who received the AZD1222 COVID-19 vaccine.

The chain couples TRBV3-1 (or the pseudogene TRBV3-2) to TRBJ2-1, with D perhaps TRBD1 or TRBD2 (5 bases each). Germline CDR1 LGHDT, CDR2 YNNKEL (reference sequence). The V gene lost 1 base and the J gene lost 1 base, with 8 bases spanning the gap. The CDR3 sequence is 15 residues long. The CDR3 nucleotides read TGTGCCAGCAGCCAAGCGGGGACGTCCTACAATGAGCAGTTCTTC. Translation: CASSQAGTSYNEQFF.

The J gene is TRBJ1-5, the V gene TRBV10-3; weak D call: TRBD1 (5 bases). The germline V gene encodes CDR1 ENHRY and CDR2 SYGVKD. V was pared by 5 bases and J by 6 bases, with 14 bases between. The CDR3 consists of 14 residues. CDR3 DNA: TGTGCCATCAGTTCAGACAGAGAAGGTCAGCCCCAGCATTTT. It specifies CAISSDREGQPQHF.

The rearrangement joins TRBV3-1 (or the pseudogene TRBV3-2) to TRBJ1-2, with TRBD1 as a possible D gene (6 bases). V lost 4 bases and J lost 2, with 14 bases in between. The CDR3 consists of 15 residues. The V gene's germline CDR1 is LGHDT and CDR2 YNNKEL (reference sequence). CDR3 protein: CASSPGAVGNYGYTF. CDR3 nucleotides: TGTGCCAGCAGCCCAGGGGCGGTGGGGAACTATGGCTACACCTTC.

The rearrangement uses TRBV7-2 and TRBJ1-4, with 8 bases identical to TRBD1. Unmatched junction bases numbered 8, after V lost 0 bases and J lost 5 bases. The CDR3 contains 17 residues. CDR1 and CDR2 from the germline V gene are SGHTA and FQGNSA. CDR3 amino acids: CASSLARWGTGNEKLFF. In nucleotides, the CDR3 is TGTGCCAGCAGCTTAGCTAGGTGGGGGACAGGAAATGAAAAACTGTTTTTT.

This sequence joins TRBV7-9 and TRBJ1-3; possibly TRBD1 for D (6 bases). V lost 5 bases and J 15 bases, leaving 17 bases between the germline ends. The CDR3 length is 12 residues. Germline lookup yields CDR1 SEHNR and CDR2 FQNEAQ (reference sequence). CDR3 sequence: CASSPGAMVGYF. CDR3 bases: TGTGCCAGCAGCCCAGGGGCCATGGTGGGATATTTT.

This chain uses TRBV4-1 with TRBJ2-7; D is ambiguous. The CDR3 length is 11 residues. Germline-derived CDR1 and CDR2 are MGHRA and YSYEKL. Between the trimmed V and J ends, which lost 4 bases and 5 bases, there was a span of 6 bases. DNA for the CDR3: TGCGCCAGCAGCCTGGAGCACGAGCAGTACTTC. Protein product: CASSLEHEQYF.

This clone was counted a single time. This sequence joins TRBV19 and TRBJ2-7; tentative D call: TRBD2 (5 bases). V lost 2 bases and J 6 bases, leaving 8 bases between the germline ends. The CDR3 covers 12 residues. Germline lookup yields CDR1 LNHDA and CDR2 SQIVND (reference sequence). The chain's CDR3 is CASSIRGFEQYF. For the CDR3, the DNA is TGTGCCAGTAGTATACGAGGGTTCGAGCAGTACTTC.

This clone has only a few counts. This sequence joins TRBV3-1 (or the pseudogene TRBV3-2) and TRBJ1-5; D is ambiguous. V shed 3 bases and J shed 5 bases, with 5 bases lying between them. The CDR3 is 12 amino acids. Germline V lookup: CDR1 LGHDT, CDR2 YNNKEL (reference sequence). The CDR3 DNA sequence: TGTGCCAGCAGCCATGGTGATCAGCCCCAGCATTTT. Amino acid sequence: CASSHGDQPQHF.

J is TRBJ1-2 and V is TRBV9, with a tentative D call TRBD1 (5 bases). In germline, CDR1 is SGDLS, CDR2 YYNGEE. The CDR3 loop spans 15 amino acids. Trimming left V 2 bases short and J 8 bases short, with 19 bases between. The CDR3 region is CASSVAGFGSMGYTF. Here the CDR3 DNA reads TGTGCCAGCAGCGTGGCAGGGTTCGGAAGTATGGGCTACACCTTC. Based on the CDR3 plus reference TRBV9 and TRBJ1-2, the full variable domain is DSGVTQTPKHLITATGQRVTLRCSPRSGDLSVYWYQQSLDQGLQFLIQYYNGEERAKGNILERFSAQQFPDLHSELNLSSLELGDSALYFCASSVAGFGSMGYTFGSGTRLTVV.

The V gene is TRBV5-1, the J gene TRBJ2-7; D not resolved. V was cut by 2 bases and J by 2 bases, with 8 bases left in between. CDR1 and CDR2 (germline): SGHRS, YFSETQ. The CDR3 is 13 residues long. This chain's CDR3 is CASSFDNPYEQYF. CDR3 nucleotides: TGCGCCAGCAGCTTTGACAATCCCTACGAGCAGTACTTC.

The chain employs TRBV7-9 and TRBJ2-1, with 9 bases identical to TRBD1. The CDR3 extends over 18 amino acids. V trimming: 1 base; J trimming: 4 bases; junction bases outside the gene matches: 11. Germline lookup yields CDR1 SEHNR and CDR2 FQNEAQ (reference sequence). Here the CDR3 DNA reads TGTGCCAGCAGCTTAGGGGACCTCCGGGACAGGGAATACAATGAGCAGTTCTTC. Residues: CASSLGDLRDREYNEQFF.

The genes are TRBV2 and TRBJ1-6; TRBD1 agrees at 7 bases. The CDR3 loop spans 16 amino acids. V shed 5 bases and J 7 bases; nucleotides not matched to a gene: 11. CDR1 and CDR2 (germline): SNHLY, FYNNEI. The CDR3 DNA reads TGTGCCAGCAGTCTTGCAGGGGGACTATCAAATTCACCCCTCCACTTT. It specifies CASSLAGGLSNSPLHF.

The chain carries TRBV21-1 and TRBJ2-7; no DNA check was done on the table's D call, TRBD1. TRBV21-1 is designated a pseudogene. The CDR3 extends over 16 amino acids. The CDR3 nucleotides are TGTGCCAGCAGCCCCACAGGGGGGACAGGGACCTACGAGCAGTACTTC. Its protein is CASSPTGGTGTYEQYF.

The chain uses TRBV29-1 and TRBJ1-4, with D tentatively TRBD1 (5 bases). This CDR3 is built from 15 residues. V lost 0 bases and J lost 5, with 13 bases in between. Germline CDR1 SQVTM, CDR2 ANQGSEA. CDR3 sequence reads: CSVEDDAGTNEKLFF. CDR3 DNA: TGCAGCGTTGAAGATGACGCAGGGACCAATGAAAAACTGTTTTTT.

The CDR3, as DNA: TGTGCCAGCAGCTTGGGGTTGGGGAGCAGGGAAGGCAACACCATATATTTT. Its translation: CASSLGLGSREGNTIYF. This rearrangement joins TRBV5-6 to TRBJ1-3; tentatively, D is TRBD1 (5 bases). V was shortened by 0 bases and J by 7 bases, with 20 bases between the two germline ends. The CDR3 runs to 17 residues. The germline V gene encodes CDR1 SGHDT and CDR2 YYEEEE.

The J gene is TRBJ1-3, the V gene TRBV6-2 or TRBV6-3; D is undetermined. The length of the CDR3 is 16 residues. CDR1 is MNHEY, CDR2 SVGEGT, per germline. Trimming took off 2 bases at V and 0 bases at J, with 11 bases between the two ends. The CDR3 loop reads CASSYGGSNSGNTIYF. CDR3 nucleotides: TGTGCCAGCAGTTACGGAGGTTCGAACTCTGGAAACACCATATATTTT.

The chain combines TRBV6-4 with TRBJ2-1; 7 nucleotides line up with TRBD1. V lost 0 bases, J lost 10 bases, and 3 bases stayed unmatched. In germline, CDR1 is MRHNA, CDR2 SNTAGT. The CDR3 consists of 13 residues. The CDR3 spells CASSDSRGGEQFF. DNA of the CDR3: TGTGCCAGCAGTGACTCGAGAGGGGGCGAGCAGTTCTTC.

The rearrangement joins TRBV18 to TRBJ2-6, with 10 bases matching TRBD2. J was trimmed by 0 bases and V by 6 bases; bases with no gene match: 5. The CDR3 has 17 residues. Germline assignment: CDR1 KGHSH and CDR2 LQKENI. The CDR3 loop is CASSLAGGTSGANVLTF. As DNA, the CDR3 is TGTGCCAGCTCGTTAGCGGGGGGTACCTCTGGGGCCAACGTCCTGACTTTC.

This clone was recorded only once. The CDR3 DNA follows: TGTGCCACCAGTGATGACAGGGTTTCCAATGAGCAGTTCTTC. It translates to CATSDDRVSNEQFF. The rearrangement uses TRBV24-1 and TRBJ2-1, with 7 bases fitting TRBD1. CDR1 and CDR2 from the germline V gene are KGHDR and SFDVKD. The V gene end was trimmed by 3 bases and the J gene end by 6 bases; junction bases not matched to a gene: 4. The CDR3 contains 14 residues.

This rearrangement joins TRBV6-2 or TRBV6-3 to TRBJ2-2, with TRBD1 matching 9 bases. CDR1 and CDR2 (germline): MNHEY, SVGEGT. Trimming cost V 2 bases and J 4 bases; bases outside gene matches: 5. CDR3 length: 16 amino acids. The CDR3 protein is CASSYPRQGGTGELFF. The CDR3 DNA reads TGTGCCAGCAGTTACCCCCGACAGGGGGGCACCGGGGAGCTGTTTTTT.

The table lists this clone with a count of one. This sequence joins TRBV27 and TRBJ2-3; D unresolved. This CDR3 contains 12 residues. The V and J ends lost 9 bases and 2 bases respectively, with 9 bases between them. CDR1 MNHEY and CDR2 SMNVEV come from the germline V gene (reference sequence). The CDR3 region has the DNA TGTGCCAGTGGCTACTCCACAGATACGCAGTATTTT. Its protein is CASGYSTDTQYF.